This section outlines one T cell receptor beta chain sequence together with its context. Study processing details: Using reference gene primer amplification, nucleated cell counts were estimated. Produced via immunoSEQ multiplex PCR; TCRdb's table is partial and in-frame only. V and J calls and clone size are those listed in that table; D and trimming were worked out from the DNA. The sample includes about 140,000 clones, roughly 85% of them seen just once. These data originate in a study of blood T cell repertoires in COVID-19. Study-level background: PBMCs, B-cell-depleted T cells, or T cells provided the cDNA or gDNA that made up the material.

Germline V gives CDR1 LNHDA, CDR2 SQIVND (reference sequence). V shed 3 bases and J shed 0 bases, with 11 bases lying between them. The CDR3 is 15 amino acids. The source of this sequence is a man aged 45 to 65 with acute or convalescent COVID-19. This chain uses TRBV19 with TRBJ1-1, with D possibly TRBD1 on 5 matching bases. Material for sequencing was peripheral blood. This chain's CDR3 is CASSMAGRLNTEAFF. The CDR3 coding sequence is TGTGCCAGTAGTATGGCGGGACGGTTGAACACTGAAGCTTTCTTT.